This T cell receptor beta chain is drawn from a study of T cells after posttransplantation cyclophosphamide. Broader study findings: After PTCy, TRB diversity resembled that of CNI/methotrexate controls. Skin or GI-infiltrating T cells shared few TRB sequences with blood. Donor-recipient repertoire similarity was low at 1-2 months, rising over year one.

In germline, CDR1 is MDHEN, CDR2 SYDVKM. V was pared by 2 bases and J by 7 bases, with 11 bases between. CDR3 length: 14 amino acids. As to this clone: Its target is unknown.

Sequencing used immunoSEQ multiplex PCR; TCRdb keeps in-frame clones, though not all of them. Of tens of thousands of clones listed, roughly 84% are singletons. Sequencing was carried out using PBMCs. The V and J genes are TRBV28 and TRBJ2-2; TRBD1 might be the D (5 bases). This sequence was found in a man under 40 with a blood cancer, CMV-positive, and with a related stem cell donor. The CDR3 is CASSLQGTGGELFF. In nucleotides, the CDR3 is TGTGCCAGCAGTTTACAGGGTACAGGCGGGGAGCTGTTTTTT.